These T cell receptor beta chains were read from a single sample in a study of blood T cell repertoires in COVID-19. Sequencing was performed with immunoSEQ multiplex PCR; in TCRdb, only in-frame clones are kept and a portion is missing. The table includes approximately 270,000 clones, about 90% detected once. Material for sequencing was PBMCs or T cells enriched from blood (not recorded which). These receptors were obtained from a woman aged 55 to 70 who had recovered from COVID-19. CDR3s include the opening cysteine and the closing phenylalanine or tryptophan. The order of the fields is D gene, J gene, V gene, clone size, CDR3 protein, CDR3 DNA. The D gene is left open where the match is weak. Rows may omit the clone size; those that give it use once, few, many or a size class.

d_gene: TRBD1; j_gene: TRBJ1-2; v_gene: TRBV11-3; abundance: once; CDR3aa: CASSDRPDRVDGYTF; CDR3nt: TGTGCCAGCAGCGATCGACCCGACAGGGTAGACGGCTACACCTTC
d_gene: TRBD2; j_gene: TRBJ2-3; v_gene: TRBV5-1; abundance: NA; CDR3aa: CASSLPVGGSTDTQYF; CDR3nt: TGCGCCAGCAGCTTGCCCGTGGGGGGGAGCACAGATACGCAGTATTTT
d_gene: TRBD1; j_gene: TRBJ1-5; v_gene: TRBV10-2; abundance: NA; CDR3aa: CASSSGQGANQPQHF; CDR3nt: TGCGCCAGCAGCTCGGGACAGGGGGCGAATCAGCCCCAGCATTTT
d_gene: TRBD1; j_gene: TRBJ1-5; v_gene: TRBV28; abundance: NA; CDR3aa: CASSTTGTGVQPQHF; CDR3nt: TGTGCCAGCAGTACAACCGGGACAGGGGTTCAGCCCCAGCATTTT
d_gene: NA; j_gene: TRBJ2-7; v_gene: TRBV6-1; abundance: NA; CDR3aa: CASSEQLAVHEQYF; CDR3nt: TGTGCCAGCAGTGAACAACTAGCAGTCCACGAGCAGTACTTC
d_gene: TRBD2; j_gene: TRBJ2-5; v_gene: TRBV9; abundance: NA; CDR3aa: CASSVGGHGRAGETQYF; CDR3nt: TGTGCCAGCAGCGTAGGCGGACATGGGAGGGCTGGTGAGACCCAGTACTTC
d_gene: NA; j_gene: TRBJ2-3; v_gene: TRBV10-3; abundance: NA; CDR3aa: CAISESGARKSDTQYF; CDR3nt: TGTGCCATCAGTGAGTCGGGAGCCCGCAAGTCAGATACGCAGTATTTT
d_gene: NA; j_gene: TRBJ2-5; v_gene: TRBV11-3; abundance: NA; CDR3aa: CASSQRNGETQYF; CDR3nt: TGTGCCAGCTCCCAGCGGAACGGGGAGACCCAGTACTTC
d_gene: TRBD1; j_gene: TRBJ2-7; v_gene: TRBV19; abundance: NA; CDR3aa: CASSINRGHYEQYF; CDR3nt: TGTGCCAGTAGTATAAACAGGGGGCATTACGAGCAGTACTTC
d_gene: NA; j_gene: TRBJ1-5; v_gene: TRBV21-1; abundance: NA; CDR3aa: CASSNPKTGNSNQPQHF; CDR3nt: TGTGCCAGCAGCAATCCGAAGACGGGAAATAGCAATCAGCCCCAGCATTTT
d_gene: TRBD1; j_gene: TRBJ1-3; v_gene: TRBV5-1; abundance: NA; CDR3aa: CASSWTGGDSGNTIYF; CDR3nt: TGCGCCAGCAGCTGGACAGGGGGCGACTCTGGAAACACCATATATTTT
d_gene: TRBD1; j_gene: TRBJ1-4; v_gene: TRBV5-1; abundance: NA; CDR3aa: CASRGQGTEKLFF; CDR3nt: TGCGCCAGCAGGGGACAGGGCACTGAAAAACTGTTTTTT
d_gene: NA; j_gene: TRBJ1-2; v_gene: TRBV7-9; abundance: NA; CDR3aa: CASSLAQSYGYTF; CDR3nt: TGTGCCAGCAGCTTAGCCCAGTCCTATGGCTACACCTTC
d_gene: TRBD2; j_gene: TRBJ2-3; v_gene: TRBV10-3; abundance: NA; CDR3aa: CAISVGLPDTQYF; CDR3nt: TGTGCCATCAGTGTGGGACTACCAGATACGCAGTATTTT
d_gene: TRBD2; j_gene: TRBJ2-1; v_gene: TRBV15; abundance: once; CDR3aa: CATSINLPGTSFDEQFF; CDR3nt: TGTGCCACCAGCATCAACCTCCCCGGGACTAGCTTTGACGAGCAGTTCTTC
d_gene: TRBD1; j_gene: TRBJ2-2; v_gene: TRBV29-1; abundance: NA; CDR3aa: CSGTTGASNTGELFF; CDR3nt: TGCAGCGGAACAACAGGGGCGTCGAACACCGGGGAGCTGTTTTTT
d_gene: NA; j_gene: TRBJ1-2; v_gene: TRBV25-1; abundance: NA; CDR3aa: CASSVIGDYGYTF; CDR3nt: TGTGCCAGCAGTGTCATAGGGGACTATGGCTACACCTTC
d_gene: TRBD1; j_gene: TRBJ2-7; v_gene: TRBV18; abundance: NA; CDR3aa: CASSPPSGGRTYEQYF; CDR3nt: TGTGCCAGCTCACCACCGTCAGGGGGCCGGACCTACGAGCAGTACTTC
d_gene: NA; j_gene: TRBJ1-3; v_gene: TRBV5-1; abundance: NA; CDR3aa: CASSLAFGGSAGNTIYF; CDR3nt: TGCGCCAGCAGCTTGGCCTTTGGGGGGTCGGCCGGAAACACCATATATTTT
d_gene: NA; j_gene: TRBJ2-6; v_gene: TRBV4-1; abundance: NA; CDR3aa: CASSQDLRGSGANVLTF; CDR3nt: TGCGCCAGCAGCCAAGATCTTAGGGGCTCTGGGGCCAACGTCCTGACTTTC
d_gene: NA; j_gene: TRBJ2-2; v_gene: TRBV9; abundance: NA; CDR3aa: CASSVSGGENTGELFF; CDR3nt: TGTGCCAGCAGCGTATCCGGGGGAGAGAACACCGGGGAGCTGTTTTTT
d_gene: TRBD1; j_gene: TRBJ2-3; v_gene: TRBV14; abundance: NA; CDR3aa: CASRLGQGGTDTQYF; CDR3nt: TGTGCCAGCAGACTGGGACAGGGAGGGACAGATACGCAGTATTTT
d_gene: TRBD1; j_gene: TRBJ2-3; v_gene: TRBV6-1; abundance: NA; CDR3aa: CASSEGTGATDTQYF; CDR3nt: TGTGCCAGCAGTGAAGGGACAGGGGCCACAGATACGCAGTATTTT
d_gene: NA; j_gene: TRBJ2-7; v_gene: TRBV24-1; abundance: NA; CDR3aa: CATSDGGIYEQYF; CDR3nt: TGTGCCACCAGTGATGGGGGGATTTACGAGCAGTACTTC
d_gene: NA; j_gene: TRBJ1-2; v_gene: TRBV18; abundance: NA; CDR3aa: CASSPGDSLPRGYTF; CDR3nt: TGTGCCAGCTCACCCGGCGACAGTCTACCTAGGGGCTACACCTTC
d_gene: TRBD1; j_gene: TRBJ1-2; v_gene: TRBV19; abundance: NA; CDR3aa: CASSPGTGWDYGYTF; CDR3nt: TGTGCCAGTAGTCCCGGGACAGGGTGGGACTATGGCTACACCTTC
d_gene: TRBD2; j_gene: TRBJ2-7; v_gene: TRBV11-2; abundance: NA; CDR3aa: CASSFAGGGHEQYF; CDR3nt: TGTGCCAGCAGCTTCGCGGGGGGGGGTCACGAGCAGTACTTC
d_gene: NA; j_gene: TRBJ1-4; v_gene: TRBV2; abundance: NA; CDR3aa: CASSVGSAREKLFF; CDR3nt: TGTGCCAGCAGTGTCGGTAGTGCTCGGGAAAAACTGTTTTTT
d_gene: NA; j_gene: TRBJ1-4; v_gene: TRBV15; abundance: few; CDR3aa: CATSRLNGETSEKLFF; CDR3nt: TGTGCCACCAGCAGACTCAATGGGGAGACGAGTGAAAAACTGTTTTTT
d_gene: TRBD2; j_gene: TRBJ2-7; v_gene: TRBV19; abundance: NA; CDR3aa: CASSTLAGGFYEQYF; CDR3nt: TGTGCCAGTAGTACCCTAGCGGGAGGCTTTTACGAGCAGTACTTC
d_gene: NA; j_gene: TRBJ2-3; v_gene: TRBV5-4; abundance: NA; CDR3aa: CASSRWGEGGTDTQYF; CDR3nt: TGTGCCAGCAGCCGGTGGGGGGAAGGAGGCACAGATACGCAGTATTTT
d_gene: TRBD1; j_gene: TRBJ2-3; v_gene: TRBV27; abundance: NA; CDR3aa: CATRDRGRTDTQYF; CDR3nt: TGTGCCACCCGGGACAGGGGGAGGACAGATACGCAGTATTTT
d_gene: TRBD1; j_gene: TRBJ1-6; v_gene: TRBV6-5; abundance: NA; CDR3aa: CASRQGALDSPLHF; CDR3nt: TGTGCCAGCAGGCAGGGGGCACTGGATTCACCCCTCCACTTT
d_gene: NA; j_gene: TRBJ1-4; v_gene: TRBV3-1/TRBV3-2; abundance: NA; CDR3aa: CASSPRSAANEKLFF; CDR3nt: TGTGCCAGCAGCCCTCGGAGCGCGGCGAATGAAAAACTGTTTTTT
d_gene: NA; j_gene: TRBJ1-5; v_gene: TRBV12-5; abundance: NA; CDR3aa: CASGLSGRVPQHF; CDR3nt: TGTGCTAGTGGTTTAAGTGGCAGGGTGCCCCAGCATTTT
d_gene: NA; j_gene: TRBJ1-2; v_gene: TRBV7-9; abundance: NA; CDR3aa: CASSLGGGGGYTF; CDR3nt: TGTGCCAGCAGCTTAGGGGGAGGAGGAGGCTACACCTTC
d_gene: NA; j_gene: TRBJ1-4; v_gene: TRBV27; abundance: once; CDR3aa: CASGTPTNEKLFF; CDR3nt: TGTGCCAGCGGCACACCGACTAATGAAAAACTGTTTTTT
d_gene: NA; j_gene: TRBJ1-5; v_gene: TRBV7-2; abundance: NA; CDR3aa: CASSPQVGQSNQPQHF; CDR3nt: TGTGCCAGCAGCCCTCAGGTGGGGCAGAGCAATCAGCCCCAGCATTTT
d_gene: NA; j_gene: TRBJ1-6; v_gene: TRBV27; abundance: NA; CDR3aa: CASSPEGGSPLHF; CDR3nt: TGTGCCAGCAGTCCGGAGGGCGGGTCACCCCTCCACTTT
d_gene: NA; j_gene: TRBJ1-2; v_gene: TRBV12-3/TRBV12-4; abundance: NA; CDR3aa: CASSTRVFGYTF; CDR3nt: TGTGCCAGCAGTACCAGGGTTTTCGGCTACACCTTC
d_gene: TRBD2; j_gene: TRBJ2-1; v_gene: TRBV13; abundance: NA; CDR3aa: CASSQLAGPYNEQFF; CDR3nt: TGTGCCAGCAGCCAACTAGCGGGGCCCTACAATGAGCAGTTCTTC
d_gene: TRBD1; j_gene: TRBJ2-5; v_gene: TRBV5-1; abundance: NA; CDR3aa: CASSWGTGGYQETQYF; CDR3nt: TGCGCCAGCAGCTGGGGGACAGGGGGATACCAAGAGACCCAGTACTTC
d_gene: TRBD2; j_gene: TRBJ2-3; v_gene: TRBV24-1; abundance: NA; CDR3aa: CATSGLAGRTDTQYF; CDR3nt: TGTGCCACCAGTGGATTAGCGGGGCGCACAGATACGCAGTATTTT